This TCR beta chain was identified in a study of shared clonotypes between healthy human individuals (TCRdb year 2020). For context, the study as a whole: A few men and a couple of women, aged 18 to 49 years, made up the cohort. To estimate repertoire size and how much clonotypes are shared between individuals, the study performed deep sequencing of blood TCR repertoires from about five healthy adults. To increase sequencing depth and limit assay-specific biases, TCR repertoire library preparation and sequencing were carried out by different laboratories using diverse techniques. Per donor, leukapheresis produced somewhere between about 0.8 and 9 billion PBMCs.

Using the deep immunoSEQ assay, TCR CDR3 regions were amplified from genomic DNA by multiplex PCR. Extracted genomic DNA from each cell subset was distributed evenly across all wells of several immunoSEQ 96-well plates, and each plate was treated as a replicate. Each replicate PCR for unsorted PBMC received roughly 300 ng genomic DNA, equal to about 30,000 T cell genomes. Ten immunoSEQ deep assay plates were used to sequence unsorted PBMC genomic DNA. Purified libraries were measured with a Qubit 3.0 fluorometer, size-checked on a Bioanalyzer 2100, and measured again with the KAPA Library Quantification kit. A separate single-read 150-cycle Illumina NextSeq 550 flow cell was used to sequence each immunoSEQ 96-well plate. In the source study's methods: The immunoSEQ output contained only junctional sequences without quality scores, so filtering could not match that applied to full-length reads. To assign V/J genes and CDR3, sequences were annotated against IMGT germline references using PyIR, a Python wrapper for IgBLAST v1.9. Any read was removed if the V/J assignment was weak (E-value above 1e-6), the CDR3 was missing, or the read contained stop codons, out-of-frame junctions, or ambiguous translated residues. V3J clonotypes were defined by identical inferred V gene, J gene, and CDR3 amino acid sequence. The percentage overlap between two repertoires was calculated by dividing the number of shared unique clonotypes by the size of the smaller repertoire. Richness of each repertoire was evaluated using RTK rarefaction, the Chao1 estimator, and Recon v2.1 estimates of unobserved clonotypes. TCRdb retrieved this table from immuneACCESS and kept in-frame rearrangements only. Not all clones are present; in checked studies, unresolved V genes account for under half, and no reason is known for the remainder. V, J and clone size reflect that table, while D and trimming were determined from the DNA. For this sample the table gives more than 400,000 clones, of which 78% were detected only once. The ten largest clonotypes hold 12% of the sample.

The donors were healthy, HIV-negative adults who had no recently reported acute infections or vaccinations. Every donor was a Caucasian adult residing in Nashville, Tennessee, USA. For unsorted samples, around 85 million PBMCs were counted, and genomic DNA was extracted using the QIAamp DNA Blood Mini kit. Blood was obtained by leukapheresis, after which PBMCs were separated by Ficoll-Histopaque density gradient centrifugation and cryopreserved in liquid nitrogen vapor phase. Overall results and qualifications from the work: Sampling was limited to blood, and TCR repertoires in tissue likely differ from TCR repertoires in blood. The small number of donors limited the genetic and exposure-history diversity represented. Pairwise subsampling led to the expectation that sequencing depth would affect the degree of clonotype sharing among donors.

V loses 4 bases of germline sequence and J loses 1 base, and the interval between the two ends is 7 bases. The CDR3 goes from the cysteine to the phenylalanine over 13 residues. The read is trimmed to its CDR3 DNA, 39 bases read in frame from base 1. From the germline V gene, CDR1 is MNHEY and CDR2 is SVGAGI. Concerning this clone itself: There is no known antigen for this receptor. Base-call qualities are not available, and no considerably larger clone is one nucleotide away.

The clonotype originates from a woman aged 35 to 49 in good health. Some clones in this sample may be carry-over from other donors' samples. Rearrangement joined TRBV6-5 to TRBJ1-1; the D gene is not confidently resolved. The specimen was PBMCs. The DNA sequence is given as TGTGCCAGCAGTTTGGGAGAGAACACTGAAGCTTTCTTT. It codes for CASSLGENTEAFF.